These 8 T cell receptor beta chains originate from one sample sequenced in a study of T cell repertoires in cytomegalovirus infection. Each CDR3 protein gets one entry after TCRdb re-called the reads with MiXCR. In the table there are 150,000 or so distinct CDR3 sequences, about 20% of which are singletons. The antigens these receptors bind are not known. The sequencing used CD8+ T cells from cultured PBMCs, collected from culture after CMV antigen stimulation. These receptor sequences come from a human donor in good health (CMV status not recorded). Some clones in this sample may be carry-over from other donors' samples.

V and J are TRBV7-2 and TRBJ1-5; D remains ambiguous. The CDR3 has 14 residues. Germline V lookup: CDR1 SGHTA, CDR2 FQGNSA. V dropped 4 bases and J dropped 2 bases, with 9 bases sitting between them. In DNA, the CDR3 is TGTGCCAGCAGCTCGGACGGTCGCAATCAGCCCCAGCATTTT. Encoded protein: CASSSDGRNQPQHF.

The chain employs TRBV6-2 or TRBV6-3 and TRBJ2-3; 14 bases are a match to TRBD2. V lost 4 bases and J lost 2; bases outside the gene matches: 11. The CDR3 contains 19 residues. Germline V gene sequence: CDR1 MNHEY, CDR2 SVGEGT. The CDR3, as DNA: TGTGCCAGCAGTTCCAACCCACCGGGACTAGCGGGGGTCACAGATACGCAGTATTTT. Encoded protein: CASSSNPPGLAGVTDTQYF.

The chain carries TRBV6-2 or TRBV6-3 and TRBJ2-1; D is undetermined. The CDR3 length is 16 residues. Germline loops: CDR1 MNHEY, CDR2 SVGEGT. Deletions cut 0 bases from V and 7 bases from J, with 16 bases between. The CDR3 loop reads CASSYSPDHRANEQFF. Here the CDR3 DNA reads TGTGCCAGCAGTTACTCCCCGGACCACCGGGCTAATGAGCAGTTCTTC.

The sample holds many counts of this clonotype. The chain has TRBV7-2 and TRBJ2-7, with TRBD1 matching 9 bases. The germline V gene has CDR1 SGHTA and CDR2 FQGNSA. V gave up 0 bases and J gave up 6 bases; unmatched junction bases: 6. CDR3 length: 15 residues. The CDR3 DNA reads TGTGCCAGCAGCTTAGCAGAGGGGACAGGGTTCGAGCAGTACTTC. Its translation is CASSLAEGTGFEQYF.

In its sample, this clonotype was seen a few times. The chain carries TRBV7-9 and TRBJ2-5; 9 bases align to TRBD2. The CDR3 covers 17 residues. Germline lookup yields CDR1 SEHNR and CDR2 FQNEAQ (reference sequence). Unmatched junction bases numbered 8, after V lost 1 base and J lost 2 bases. CDR3 in amino acids: CASSLGAPLAGQETQYF. The CDR3 coding sequence is TGTGCCAGCAGCTTAGGGGCCCCGCTAGCGGGGCAAGAGACCCAGTACTTC.

The genes are TRBV6-1 and TRBJ1-1; D call uncertain. The CDR3 has 11 amino acids. In germline, CDR1 is MNHNS, CDR2 SASEGT. Deletions cut 8 bases from V and 10 bases from J, with 14 bases between. This chain's CDR3 is CASLLGYRAFF. The CDR3 bases are TGTGCCAGCCTCCTCGGGTATCGAGCTTTCTTT.

The V and J genes are TRBV4-1 and TRBJ1-5; D is uncertain. V lost 3 bases and J lost 6, with 15 bases in between. This CDR3 is 15 amino acids long. Germline assignment: CDR1 MGHRA and CDR2 YSYEKL. The CDR3 DNA reads as TGCGCCAGCAGCCAGGCTAACGACCGCGGTCAGCCCCAGCATTTT. It specifies CASSQANDRGQPQHF.

DNA for the CDR3: TGTGCCAGCAGGACTAGCGGGGCTAGCACAGATACGCAGTATTTT. Its translation: CASRTSGASTDTQYF. The chain has TRBV2 and TRBJ2-3; 11 bases align to TRBD2. V was clipped by 6 bases and J by 0 bases; unmatched bases: 2. Germline CDR1 reads SNHLY; CDR2 reads FYNNEI. The CDR3 totals 15 residues.